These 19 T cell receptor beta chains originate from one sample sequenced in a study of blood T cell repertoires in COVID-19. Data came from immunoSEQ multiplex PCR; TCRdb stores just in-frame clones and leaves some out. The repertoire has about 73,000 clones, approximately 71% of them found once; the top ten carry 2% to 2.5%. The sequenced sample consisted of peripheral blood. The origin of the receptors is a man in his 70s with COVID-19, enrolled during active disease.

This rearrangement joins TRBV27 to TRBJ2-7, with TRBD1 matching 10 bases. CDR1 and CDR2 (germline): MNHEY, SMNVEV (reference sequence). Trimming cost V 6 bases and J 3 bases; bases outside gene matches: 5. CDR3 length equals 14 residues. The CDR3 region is CASRTTGGFYEQYF. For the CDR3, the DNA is TGTGCCAGCAGAACGACAGGGGGCTTCTACGAGCAGTACTTC.

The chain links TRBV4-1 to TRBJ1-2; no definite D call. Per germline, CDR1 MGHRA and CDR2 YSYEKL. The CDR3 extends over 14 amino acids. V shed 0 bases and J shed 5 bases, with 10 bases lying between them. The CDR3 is CASSQEVRQYGYTF. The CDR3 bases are TGCGCCAGCAGCCAAGAAGTGAGGCAGTATGGCTACACCTTC.

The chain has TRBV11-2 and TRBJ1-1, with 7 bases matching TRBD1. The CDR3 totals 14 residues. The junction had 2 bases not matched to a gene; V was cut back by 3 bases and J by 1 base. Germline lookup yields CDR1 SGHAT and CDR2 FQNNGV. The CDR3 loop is CASSFRTGNTEAFF. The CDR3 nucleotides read TGTGCCAGCAGCTTCCGGACAGGGAACACTGAAGCTTTCTTT.

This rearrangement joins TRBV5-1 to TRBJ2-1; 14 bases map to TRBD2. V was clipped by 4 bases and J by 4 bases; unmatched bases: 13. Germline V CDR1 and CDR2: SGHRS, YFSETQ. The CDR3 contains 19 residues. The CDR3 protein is CASSQGLAGASGAYNEQFF. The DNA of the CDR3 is TGCGCCAGCAGCCAGGGACTAGCGGGAGCCTCCGGGGCATACAATGAGCAGTTCTTC.

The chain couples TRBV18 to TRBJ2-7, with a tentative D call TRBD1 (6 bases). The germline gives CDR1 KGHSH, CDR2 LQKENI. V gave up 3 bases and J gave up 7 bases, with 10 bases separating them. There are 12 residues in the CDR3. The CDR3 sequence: CASSPRTVEQYF. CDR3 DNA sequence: TGTGCCAGCTCACCCCGGACAGTGGAGCAGTACTTC.

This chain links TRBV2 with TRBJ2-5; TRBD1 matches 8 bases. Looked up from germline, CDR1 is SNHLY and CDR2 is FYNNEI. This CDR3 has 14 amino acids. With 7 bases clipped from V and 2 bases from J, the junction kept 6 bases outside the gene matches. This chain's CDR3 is CASKKGQEQETQYF. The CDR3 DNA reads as TGTGCCAGCAAAAAGGGACAGGAACAAGAGACCCAGTACTTC.

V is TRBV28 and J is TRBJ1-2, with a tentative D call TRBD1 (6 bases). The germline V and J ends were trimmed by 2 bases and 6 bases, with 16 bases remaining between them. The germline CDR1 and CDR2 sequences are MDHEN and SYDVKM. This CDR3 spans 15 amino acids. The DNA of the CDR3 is TGTGCCAGCAGTTTACCGGACAGTGAGAGAAATGGCTACACCTTC. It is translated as CASSLPDSERNGYTF.

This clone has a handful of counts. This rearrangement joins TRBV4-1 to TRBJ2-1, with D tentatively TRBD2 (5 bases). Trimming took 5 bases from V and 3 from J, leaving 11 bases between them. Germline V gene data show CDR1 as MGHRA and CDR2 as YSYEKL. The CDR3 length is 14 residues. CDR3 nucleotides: TGCGCCAGCAGCTACGGGGAGTTCTACAATGAGCAGTTCTTC. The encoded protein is CASSYGEFYNEQFF.

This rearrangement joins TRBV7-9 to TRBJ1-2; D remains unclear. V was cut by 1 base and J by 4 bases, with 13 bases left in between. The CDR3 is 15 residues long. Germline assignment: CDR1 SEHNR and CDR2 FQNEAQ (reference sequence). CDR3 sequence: CASSLEAGSPYGYTF. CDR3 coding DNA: TGTGCCAGCAGCTTAGAGGCGGGTTCCCCCTATGGCTACACCTTC.

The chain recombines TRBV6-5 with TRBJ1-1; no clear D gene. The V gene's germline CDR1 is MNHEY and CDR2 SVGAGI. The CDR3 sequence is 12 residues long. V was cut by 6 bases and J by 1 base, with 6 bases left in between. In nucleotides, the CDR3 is TGTGCCAGCAGAAACAAGAACACTGAAGCTTTCTTT. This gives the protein CASRNKNTEAFF.

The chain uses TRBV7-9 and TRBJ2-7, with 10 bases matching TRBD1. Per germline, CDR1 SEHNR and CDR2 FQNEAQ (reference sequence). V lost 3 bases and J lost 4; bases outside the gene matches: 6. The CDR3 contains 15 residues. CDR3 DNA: TGTGCCAGCAGCTTTACCGGGACAGGGGCTTACGAGCAGTACTTC. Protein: CASSFTGTGAYEQYF.

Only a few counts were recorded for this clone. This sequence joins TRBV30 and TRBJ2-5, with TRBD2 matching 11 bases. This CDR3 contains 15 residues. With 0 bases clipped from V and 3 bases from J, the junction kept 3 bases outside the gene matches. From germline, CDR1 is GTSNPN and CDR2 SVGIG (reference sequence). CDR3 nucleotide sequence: TGTGCCTGGAGTGTGGGACTAGCGGATAAAGAGACCCAGTACTTC. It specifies CAWSVGLADKETQYF. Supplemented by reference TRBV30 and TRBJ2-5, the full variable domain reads SQTIHQWPATLVQPVGSPLSLECTVEGTSNPNLYWYRQAAGRGLQLLFYSVGIGQISSEVPQNLSASRPQDRQFILSSKKLLLSDSGFYLCAWSVGLADKETQYFGPGTRLLVL.

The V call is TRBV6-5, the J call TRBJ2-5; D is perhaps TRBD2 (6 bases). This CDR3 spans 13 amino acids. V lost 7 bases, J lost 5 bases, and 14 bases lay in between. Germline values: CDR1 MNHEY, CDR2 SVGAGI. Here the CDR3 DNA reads TGTGCCAGCACTCCCGCGGGGACGGAGACCCAGTACTTC. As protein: CASTPAGTETQYF.

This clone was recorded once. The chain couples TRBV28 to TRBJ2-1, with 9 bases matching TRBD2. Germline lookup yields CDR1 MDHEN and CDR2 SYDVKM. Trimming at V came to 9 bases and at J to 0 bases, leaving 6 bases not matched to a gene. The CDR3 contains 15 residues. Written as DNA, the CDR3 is TGTGCCAGTACCCCGACTAGCGGCTCCTACAATGAGCAGTTCTTC. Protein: CASTPTSGSYNEQFF.

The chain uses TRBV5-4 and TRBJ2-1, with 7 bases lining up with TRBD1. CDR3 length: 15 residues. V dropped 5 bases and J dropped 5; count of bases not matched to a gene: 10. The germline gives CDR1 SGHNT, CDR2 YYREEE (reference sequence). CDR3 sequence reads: CASSAAGTVNNEQFF. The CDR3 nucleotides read TGTGCCAGCAGTGCTGCCGGGACAGTCAACAATGAGCAGTTCTTC. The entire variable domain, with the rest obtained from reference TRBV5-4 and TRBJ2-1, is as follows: ETGVTQSPTHLIKTRGQQVTLRCSSQSGHNTVSWYQQALGQGPQFIFQYYREEENGRGNFPPRFSGLQFPNYSSELNVNALELDDSALYLCASSAAGTVNNEQFFGPGTRLTVL.

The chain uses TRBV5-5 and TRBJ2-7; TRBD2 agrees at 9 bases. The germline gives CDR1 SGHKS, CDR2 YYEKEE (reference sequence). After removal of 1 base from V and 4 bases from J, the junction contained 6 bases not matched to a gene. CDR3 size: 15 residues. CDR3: CASSLSSGRSYEQYF. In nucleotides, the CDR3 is TGTGCCAGCAGCTTGAGCAGCGGGAGGTCTTACGAGCAGTACTTC.

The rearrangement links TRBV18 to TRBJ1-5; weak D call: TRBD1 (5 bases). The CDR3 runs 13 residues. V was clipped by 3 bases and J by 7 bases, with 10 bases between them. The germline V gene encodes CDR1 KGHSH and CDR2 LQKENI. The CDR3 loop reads CASSPSREQPQHF. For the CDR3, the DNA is TGTGCCAGCTCACCGAGCAGGGAACAGCCCCAGCATTTT.

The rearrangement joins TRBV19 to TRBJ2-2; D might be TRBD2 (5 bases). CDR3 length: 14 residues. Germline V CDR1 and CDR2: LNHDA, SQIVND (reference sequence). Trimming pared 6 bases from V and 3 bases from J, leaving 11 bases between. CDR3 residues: CASRWTADTGELFF. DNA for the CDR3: TGTGCCAGTAGATGGACTGCCGACACCGGGGAGCTGTTTTTT.

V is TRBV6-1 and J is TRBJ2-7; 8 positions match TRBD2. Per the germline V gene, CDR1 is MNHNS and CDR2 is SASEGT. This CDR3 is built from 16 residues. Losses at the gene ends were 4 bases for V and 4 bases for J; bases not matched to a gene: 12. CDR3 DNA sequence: TGTGCCAGCAGTGCAAACCGGGGGGGCATCGGATACGAGCAGTACTTC. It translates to CASSANRGGIGYEQYF.